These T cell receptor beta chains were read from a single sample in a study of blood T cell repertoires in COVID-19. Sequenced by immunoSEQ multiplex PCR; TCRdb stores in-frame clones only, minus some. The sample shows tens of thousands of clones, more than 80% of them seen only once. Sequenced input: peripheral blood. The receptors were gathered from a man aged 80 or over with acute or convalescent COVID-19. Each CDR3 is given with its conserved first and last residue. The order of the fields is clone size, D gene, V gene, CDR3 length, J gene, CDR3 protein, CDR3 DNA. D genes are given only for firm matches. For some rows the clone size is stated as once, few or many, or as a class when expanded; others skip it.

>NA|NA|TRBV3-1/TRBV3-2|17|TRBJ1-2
CASSQDPTRGKRYGYTF
TGTGCCAGCAGCCAAGATCCAACGCGGGGGAAAAGGTATGGCTACACCTTC
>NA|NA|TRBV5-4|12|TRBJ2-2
CASSPQFGELFF
TGTGCCAGCAGCCCTCAGTTCGGGGAGCTGTTTTTT
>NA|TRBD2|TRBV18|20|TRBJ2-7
CASSPDLRTGPLAGVYEQYF
TGTGCCAGCTCACCGGATCTGAGGACAGGGCCCCTAGCGGGGGTCTACGAGCAGTACTTC
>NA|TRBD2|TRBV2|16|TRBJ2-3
CASRSISGGRADTQYF
TGTGCCAGCAGGTCGATTAGCGGAGGGAGGGCAGATACGCAGTATTTT
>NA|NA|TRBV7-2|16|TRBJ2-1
CASSPTGSPVYNEQFF
TGTGCCAGCAGTCCTACCGGGTCGCCGGTTTACAATGAGCAGTTCTTC
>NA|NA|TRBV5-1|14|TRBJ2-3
CASSSGTSTDTQYF
TGCGCCAGCAGTTCGGGGACTAGCACAGATACGCAGTATTTT
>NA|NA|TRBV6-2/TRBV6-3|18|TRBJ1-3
CASSSVAGLRSVGNTIYF
TGTGCCAGCAGTTCCGTGGCAGGGCTACGGTCAGTCGGAAACACCATATATTTT
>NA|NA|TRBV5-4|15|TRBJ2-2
CASSLMGQNTGELFF
TGTGCCAGCAGCTTGATGGGACAGAACACCGGGGAGCTGTTTTTT
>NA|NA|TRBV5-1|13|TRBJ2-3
CASSSEGTDTQYF
TGCGCCAGCAGCTCGGAGGGCACAGATACGCAGTATTTT
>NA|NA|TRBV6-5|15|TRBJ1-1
CASSRRPEGDTEAFF
TGTGCCAGCTCACGTCGGCCAGAGGGGGACACTGAAGCTTTCTTT
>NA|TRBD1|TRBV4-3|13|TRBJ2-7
CASSWGQGYEQYF
TGCGCCAGCAGCTGGGGACAGGGATACGAGCAGTACTTC
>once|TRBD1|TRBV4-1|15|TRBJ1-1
CASRRTGGLNTEAFF
TGCGCCAGCAGAAGGACAGGGGGATTGAACACTGAAGCTTTCTTT
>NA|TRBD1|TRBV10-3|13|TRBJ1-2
CAISVRDSYGYTF
TGTGCCATCAGTGTCAGGGACAGCTATGGCTACACCTTC
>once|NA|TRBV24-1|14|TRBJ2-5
CATSETGRWETQYF
TGTGCCACCAGTGAAACAGGTCGGTGGGAGACCCAGTACTTC
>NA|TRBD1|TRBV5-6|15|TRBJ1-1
CASSSGTGANTEAFF
TGTGCCAGCAGCTCCGGGACAGGGGCAAACACTGAAGCTTTCTTT
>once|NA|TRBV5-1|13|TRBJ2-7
CASSRHSSYEQYF
TGCGCCAGCAGCCGACATAGCTCCTACGAGCAGTACTTC
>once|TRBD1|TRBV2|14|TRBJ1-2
CASSPQGQVAGYTF
TGTGCCAGCAGCCCCCAGGGACAGGTGGCTGGCTACACCTTC
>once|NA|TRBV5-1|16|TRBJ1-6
CASSRDLSSYNSPLHF
TGCGCCAGCAGCCGGGACTTGAGCTCCTATAATTCACCCCTCCACTTT
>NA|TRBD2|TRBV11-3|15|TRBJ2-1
CASSLRLAGYNEQFF
TGTGCCAGCAGCCTCCGACTAGCGGGATACAATGAGCAGTTCTTC
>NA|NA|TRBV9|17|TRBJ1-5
CASSLWGVPNSNQPQHF
TGTGCCAGCAGCCTCTGGGGGGTTCCCAATAGCAATCAGCCCCAGCATTTT
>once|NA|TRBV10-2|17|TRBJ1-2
CASSLPPHQTANYGYTF
TGCGCCAGCAGTCTCCCTCCCCACCAAACTGCTAACTATGGCTACACCTTC
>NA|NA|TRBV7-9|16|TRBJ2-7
CASSLGMATASYEQYF
TGTGCCAGCAGCTTAGGGATGGCCACAGCCTCCTACGAGCAGTACTTC
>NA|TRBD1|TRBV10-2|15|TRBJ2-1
CASKGQGVAYNEQFF
TGCGCCAGCAAAGGACAGGGGGTAGCCTACAATGAGCAGTTCTTC
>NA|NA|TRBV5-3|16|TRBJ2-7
CARSLYRDPEAHEQYF
TGTGCCAGAAGCTTGTACAGGGACCCCGAGGCTCACGAGCAGTACTTC
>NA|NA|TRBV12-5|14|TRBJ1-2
CASGLPPRDSGYTF
TGTGCTAGTGGTTTGCCACCCAGGGATAGCGGCTACACCTTC
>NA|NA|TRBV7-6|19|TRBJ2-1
CASSLAEGGAPIKPNEQFF
TGTGCCAGCAGCTTAGCGGAGGGGGGGGCCCCTATTAAGCCCAATGAGCAGTTCTTC
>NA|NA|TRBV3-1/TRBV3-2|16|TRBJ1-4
CASSLLTSDRLEKLFF
TGTGCCAGCAGCCTCCTTACCTCGGACAGATTGGAAAAACTGTTTTTT
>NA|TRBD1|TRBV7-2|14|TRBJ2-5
CASSPRQGSETQYF
TGTGCCAGCAGCCCTCGACAGGGGTCGGAGACCCAGTACTTC
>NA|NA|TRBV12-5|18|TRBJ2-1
CASGLESFRDSYNNEQFF
TGTGCTAGTGGTTTGGAATCGTTCCGGGACTCATATAACAATGAGCAGTTCTTC
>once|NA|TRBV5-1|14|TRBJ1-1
CASSSAGAVPEAFF
TGCGCCAGCAGCTCGGCAGGGGCCGTCCCTGAAGCTTTCTTT
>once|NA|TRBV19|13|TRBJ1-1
CASSIAKNTEAFF
TGTGCCAGTAGTATAGCTAAGAACACTGAAGCTTTCTTT
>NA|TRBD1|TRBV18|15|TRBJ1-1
CASSRTDRGESEAFF
TGTGCCAGCTCACGCACGGACAGGGGAGAGTCTGAAGCTTTCTTT
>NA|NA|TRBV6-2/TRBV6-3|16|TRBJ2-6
CASSPGLISGANVLTF
TGTGCCAGCAGTCCGGGACTGATCTCTGGGGCCAACGTCCTGACTTTC
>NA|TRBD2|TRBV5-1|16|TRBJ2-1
CASSLGGLAGAGEQFF
TGCGCCAGCAGCTTGGGTGGACTAGCGGGAGCCGGTGAGCAGTTCTTC
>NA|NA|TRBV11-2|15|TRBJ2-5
CASSLEWQTQETQYF
TGTGCCAGCAGCTTAGAGTGGCAGACTCAAGAGACCCAGTACTTC
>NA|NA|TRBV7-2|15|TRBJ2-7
CASSLDRTVRNEQYF
TGTGCCAGCAGCTTAGATAGAACGGTCAGGAACGAGCAGTACTTC
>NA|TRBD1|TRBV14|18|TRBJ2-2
CASSQDIRTGGQTEELFF
TGTGCCAGCAGCCAAGATATTCGGACAGGGGGGCAGACTGAGGAGCTGTTTTTT
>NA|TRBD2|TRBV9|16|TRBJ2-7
CASSVAAGALIYEQYF
TGTGCCAGCAGCGTAGCAGCGGGGGCCCTAATCTACGAGCAGTACTTC
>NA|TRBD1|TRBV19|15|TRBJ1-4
CASTNQGARNEKLFF
TGTGCCAGTACCAACCAGGGGGCGCGGAATGAAAAACTGTTTTTT